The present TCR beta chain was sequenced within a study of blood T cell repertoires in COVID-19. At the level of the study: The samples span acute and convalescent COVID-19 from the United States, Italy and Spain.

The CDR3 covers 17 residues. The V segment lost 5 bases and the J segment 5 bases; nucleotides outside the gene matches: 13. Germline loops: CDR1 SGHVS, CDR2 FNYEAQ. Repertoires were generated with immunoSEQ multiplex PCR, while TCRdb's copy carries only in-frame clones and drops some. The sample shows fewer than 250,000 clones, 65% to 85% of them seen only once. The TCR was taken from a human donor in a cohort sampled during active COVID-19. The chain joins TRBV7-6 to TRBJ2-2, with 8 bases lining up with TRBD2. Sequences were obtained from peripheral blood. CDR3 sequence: CASSPEVRGGRTGELFF. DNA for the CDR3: TGTGCCAGCAGCCCAGAGGTCCGGGGGGGCAGAACCGGGGAGCTGTTTTTT.